This record concerns one T cell receptor (beta chain) sequence. The repertoire was sequenced with immunoSEQ multiplex PCR; TCRdb's copy has only in-frame clones and lacks some. The table records around 360,000 clones, approximately 84% of them present only once. Enrollees, roughly 18 to 89 years old, lived in 24 US areas. Cohorts were assigned according to the clinical history that participants reported. Donors in Cohort 3 counted as recovered after two negative PCRs, clearance, or symptom resolution. This specimen belongs to a study of blood T cell repertoires in COVID-19. Whole-study context: The study drew acute and convalescent COVID-19 samples from the United States, Italy and Spain.

V was clipped by 4 bases and J by 6 bases; unmatched bases: 8. CDR1 and CDR2 (germline): KGHDR, SFDVKD. This CDR3 spans 16 amino acids. The V and J genes are TRBV24-1 and TRBJ2-3; 11 bases are shared with TRBD2. The sequence derives from a woman aged 25-40 years who had recovered from COVID-19. Sequencing used PBMCs or T cells enriched from blood (not recorded which). CDR3 loop: CATSDMTSGELDTQYF. Written as DNA, the CDR3 is TGTGCCACCAGTGACATGACTAGCGGGGAGTTGGATACGCAGTATTTT.